This T cell receptor beta chain was retrieved from a study of blood T cell repertoires in COVID-19. Study background: Whether acute or convalescent, the COVID-19 samples came from the United States, Italy and Spain.

Germline V gene sequence: CDR1 SNHLY, CDR2 FYNNEI. J gave up 0 bases and V 6 bases, and 9 bases lay outside the gene matches. The CDR3 has 17 residues. Original data processing: Amplifying reference gene primers gave estimates of nucleated cell counts. The method was immunoSEQ multiplex PCR; TCRdb's version includes in-frame clones alone and lacks a portion of them. That table is the source of V, J and clone size, and D and trimming were worked out from the DNA. The sample lists more than 60,000 clones, approximately 91% occurring once. What was sequenced was peripheral blood. The chain links TRBV2 to TRBJ2-2; 8 positions agree with TRBD2. The source of this sequence is a woman aged 50 to 60 with active or convalescent COVID-19. Written as DNA, the CDR3 is TGTGCCAGCAGGGGACAACTAGCGGACTCGAACACCGGGGAGCTGTTTTTT. Residues: CASRGQLADSNTGELFF.